Listed below are T cell receptor beta chains from one sample, sequenced in a study of blood T cell repertoires in COVID-19. The repertoire was sequenced with immunoSEQ multiplex PCR; TCRdb's copy has only in-frame clones and lacks some. The table includes 300,000 to 350,000 clones, roughly 90% detected once. The sample comprised peripheral blood. The origin of the receptors is a man younger than 40 with COVID-19, enrolled during active disease. The CDR3 runs from the conserved cysteine through the conserved F or W. The order of the fields is V gene, clone size, J gene, D gene, CDR3 protein, CDR3 DNA. A D gene is named only where the DNA matches it firmly. Only some rows state a clone size, as once, few, many or a class for expanded clones.

TRBV14,-,TRBJ2-1,TRBD2,CASSHLLAGEGYNEQFF,TGTGCCAGCAGCCATCTACTAGCGGGAGAGGGCTACAATGAGCAGTTCTTC
TRBV5-1,few,TRBJ2-7,TRBD1,CASSWTGTYEQYF,TGCGCCAGCAGTTGGACAGGAACCTACGAGCAGTACTTC
TRBV27,-,TRBJ1-3,-,CASRRAGGNTIYF,TGTGCCAGCAGACGGGCGGGCGGAAACACCATATATTTT
TRBV30,-,TRBJ2-1,TRBD2,CAWRGLAGLSSSYNEQFF,TGTGCCTGGAGGGGACTAGCGGGCCTTAGTAGCTCCTACAATGAGCAGTTCTTC
TRBV29-1,-,TRBJ2-1,-,CSVGGRLVNEQFF,TGCAGCGTTGGGGGGAGACTAGTCAATGAGCAGTTCTTC
TRBV4-3,once,TRBJ1-2,TRBD1,CASSRGTGLRYGYTF,TGCGCCAGCAGCCGGGGGACAGGGCTAAGGTATGGCTACACCTTC
TRBV25-1,-,TRBJ2-5,-,CASSEYPGAPQETQYF,TGTGCCAGCAGTGAATATCCAGGGGCCCCTCAAGAGACCCAGTACTTC
TRBV18,-,TRBJ2-7,TRBD1,CASSHTPGQGAGEQYF,TGTGCCAGCTCACATACTCCGGGACAGGGGGCCGGGGAGCAGTACTTC
TRBV27,-,TRBJ2-2,-,CATTPRGTGELFF,TGTGCCACCACCCCAAGGGGCACCGGGGAGCTGTTTTTT
TRBV6-2/TRBV6-3,-,TRBJ2-5,-,CASSPTGSPETQYF,TGTGCCAGCAGCCCAACCGGGAGCCCAGAGACCCAGTACTTC
TRBV2,-,TRBJ2-4,-,CASRDGEGRAKNIQYF,TGTGCCAGCAGAGACGGGGAAGGGCGGGCCAAAAACATTCAGTACTTC
TRBV7-2,-,TRBJ2-5,TRBD1,CASSLVGQGRGQETQYF,TGTGCCAGCAGCTTAGTCGGTCAGGGCAGGGGGCAAGAGACCCAGTACTTC
TRBV29-1,-,TRBJ1-2,TRBD1,CSVGDRQRRGYTF,TGCAGCGTAGGGGACAGGCAACGCAGGGGCTACACCTTC
TRBV5-4,-,TRBJ2-3,TRBD2,CASSLATSGTDTQYF,TGTGCCAGCAGCTTGGCTACTAGCGGCACAGATACGCAGTATTTT
TRBV5-4,few,TRBJ2-2,-,CASSFPGQRAGELFF,TGTGCCAGCAGCTTCCCGGGACAAAGAGCCGGGGAGCTGTTTTTT
TRBV4-1,-,TRBJ2-1,-,CASSQVTGPYNEQFF,TGCGCCAGCAGCCAAGTAACAGGGCCTTACAATGAGCAGTTCTTC
TRBV5-1,-,TRBJ1-4,-,CASSLLGAVGEKLFF,TGCGCCAGCAGCTTGTTGGGGGCAGTGGGTGAAAAACTGTTTTTT
TRBV6-2/TRBV6-3,-,TRBJ1-1,TRBD1,CASSATGIGKAFF,TGTGCCAGCAGTGCGACAGGGATTGGAAAAGCTTTCTTT
TRBV12-5,-,TRBJ1-1,-,CASGLLAQNTEAFF,TGTGCTAGTGGTTTGTTGGCCCAGAACACTGAAGCTTTCTTT
TRBV7-9,-,TRBJ1-1,-,CASSRRGREAMNTEAFF,TGTGCCAGCAGCAGGCGGGGACGAGAGGCGATGAACACTGAAGCTTTCTTT
TRBV20-1,-,TRBJ1-1,TRBD1,CSASPLQGRTEAFF,TGCAGTGCTAGTCCCTTACAGGGGAGGACTGAAGCTTTCTTT
TRBV9,few,TRBJ2-1,-,CASSHRPTGFDNEQFF,TGTGCCAGCAGCCACCGACCGACAGGCTTCGACAATGAGCAGTTCTTC
TRBV3-1/TRBV3-2,-,TRBJ2-3,TRBD2,CASSRTSGTDTQYF,TGTGCCAGCAGCCGGACTAGCGGCACAGATACGCAGTATTTT
TRBV7-2,-,TRBJ2-1,TRBD2,CASSLVGGSSYNEQFF,TGTGCCAGCAGCTTAGTTGGCGGGAGCTCCTACAATGAGCAGTTCTTC
TRBV4-3,once,TRBJ2-1,-,CASSQGLSSYNEQFF,TGCGCCAGCAGCCAAGGTCTCAGCTCCTACAATGAGCAGTTCTTC
TRBV12-3/TRBV12-4,once,TRBJ2-7,-,CASSPSYEQYF,TGTGCCAGCAGTCCCTCTTACGAGCAGTACTTC
TRBV25-1,-,TRBJ2-1,TRBD2,CASSAAGGWYNEQFF,TGTGCCAGCAGCGCGGCGGGGGGGTGGTACAATGAGCAGTTCTTC
TRBV6-5,-,TRBJ2-2,-,CASSYLETGTGELFF,TGTGCCAGCAGTTACTTGGAAACAGGAACTGGGGAGCTGTTTTTT
TRBV7-2,-,TRBJ2-1,-,CASSLGQINEQFF,TGTGCCAGCAGCTTAGGCCAGATTAATGAGCAGTTCTTC
TRBV19,-,TRBJ2-4,-,CASSIRSQGLAKNIQYF,TGTGCCAGTAGTATCCGGTCTCAGGGGTTAGCCAAAAACATTCAGTACTTC
TRBV2,few,TRBJ2-1,-,CASSETEIEQFF,TGTGCCAGCAGTGAAACTGAAATTGAGCAGTTCTTC
TRBV27,once,TRBJ2-6,-,CASSYSGANVLTF,TGTGCCAGCAGCTACTCTGGGGCCAACGTCCTGACTTTC
TRBV19,-,TRBJ2-1,TRBD2,CASIAGGGDEQFF,TGTGCCAGCATAGCGGGAGGCGGGGATGAGCAGTTCTTC
TRBV7-9,once,TRBJ2-7,TRBD2,CASSSPPRLAGVDEQYF,TGTGCCAGCAGCTCCCCCCCCCGACTAGCGGGAGTCGACGAGCAGTACTTC
TRBV20-1,-,TRBJ1-3,-,CSASTGRSGSGNTIYF,TGCAGTGCTAGTACCGGAAGGTCGGGCTCTGGAAACACCATATATTTT